The rows below give T cell receptor beta chains drawn from one sample of a study of blood T cells in healthy people across ages. Using its own MiXCR run on the 5' RACE reads, TCRdb lists one record per CDR3 protein. The table records about 640,000 distinct CDR3 sequences, approximately 30% of them present only once. What was sequenced was blood. The receptors come from an elderly woman in good health. Both conserved end residues are part of each CDR3. The D gene is left open where the match is weak. A clone size is listed for some rows: how often the clone was seen (once, few, many), or a class if it is expanded.

TGCAGCGCCATTTTTTCAGGGATCGGCGAGCAGTACTTC | CSAIFSGIGEQYF | TRBV29-1 | - | many | TRBJ2-7
TGCAGTGCTAGAAAGGGCAATCAGCCCCAGCATTTT | CSARKGNQPQHF | TRBV20-1 | - | few | TRBJ1-5
TGCAGTGCCGACAGGGGGTCGATGAACACTGAAGCTTTCTTT | CSADRGSMNTEAFF | TRBV20-1 | TRBD1 | many | TRBJ1-1
TGTGCCAGCAGCCAAGCCCTTTGGGATACGCAGTATTTT | CASSQALWDTQYF | TRBV14 | - | many | TRBJ2-3
TGTGCCAGCAGCCAAGAACTGACGGTCAATCAGCCCCAGCATTTT | CASSQELTVNQPQHF | TRBV4-2 | - | many | TRBJ1-5
TGTGCCGACTTTGGGGGGCAGGGGTCCCCCAACTATGGCTACACCTTC | CADFGGQGSPNYGYTF | TRBV2 | - | - | TRBJ1-2
TGTGCCAGCAGGGCTCTCACCGGGGAGCTGTTTTTT | CASRALTGELFF | TRBV6-4 | - | few | TRBJ2-2
TGTGCCAGCAGATGGACGGTGAACACCGGGGAGCTGTTTTTT | CASRWTVNTGELFF | TRBV6-1 | - | once | TRBJ2-2
TGTGCCAGCAGCCACCACGAGGAGACCCAGTACTTC | CASSHHEETQYF | TRBV14 | - | - | TRBJ2-5
TGCGCCAGCAGCCAAGGTGTGGGGTTAGCCAAAAACATTCAGTACTTC | CASSQGVGLAKNIQYF | TRBV4-1 | - | many | TRBJ2-4
TGCAGTGCTAGAGACCCAGAGGTGTCCAATGAGCAGTACTTC | CSARDPEVSNEQYF | TRBV20-1 | - | - | TRBJ2-5
TGCGCCGGCAGCTACGACCCACCAGGGGCTAGCACAGATACGCAGTATTTT | CAGSYDPPGASTDTQYF | TRBV5-1 | - | - | TRBJ2-3
TGCGCCAGCAGCTCCCACTTCCAGACAGGGGCAGGAGGAAACACCATATATTTT | CASSSHFQTGAGGNTIYF | TRBV5-1 | TRBD1 | - | TRBJ1-3
TGCAGTGCAACGGGACAGGGAGGTGAAGGCTACACCTTC | CSATGQGGEGYTF | TRBV20-1 | TRBD1 | - | TRBJ1-2
TGTGCCAGCAGTAGGGGGGGGGGCGGAAGCACTGAAGCTTTCTTT | CASSRGGGGSTEAFF | TRBV12-3/TRBV12-4 | - | few | TRBJ1-1
TGTGCCAGCAGAGTCACCCCCCCAGCGAACACCGGGGAGCTGTTTTTT | CASRVTPPANTGELFF | TRBV6-1 | - | few | TRBJ2-2
TGTGCCAGCAGTTCTGGTCCTGGCAATCAGCCCCAGCATTTT | CASSSGPGNQPQHF | TRBV12-3/TRBV12-4 | - | few | TRBJ1-5
TGTGCCAGCAGTTTACCGCCGCAGTCGGTCGGTGGCTACACCTTC | CASSLPPQSVGGYTF | TRBV28 | - | - | TRBJ1-2
TGCAGCGTTGTATGGGCAAACCAAGAGACCCAGTACTTC | CSVVWANQETQYF | TRBV29-1 | - | - | TRBJ2-5
TGTGCCGGCAGCTTAAGGATGAACTACAATGAGCAGTACTTC | CAGSLRMNYNEQYF | TRBV11-2 | - | - | TRBJ2-7
TGCAGCGACGGACCCACAGATACGCAGTATTTT | CSDGPTDTQYF | TRBV29-1 | - | - | TRBJ2-3
TGTGCCAGCAGCCGCCTCGGACAAACCCACAATGAGCAGTTCTTC | CASSRLGQTHNEQFF | TRBV5-5 | - | few | TRBJ2-1
TGTGCCAGCAGTTACTCAGTAACTAATACGCAGTATTTT | CASSYSVTNTQYF | TRBV6-6 | - | - | TRBJ2-3
TGTGCCACCAGTGCCCCATTTGGAATGGGGGGGACCTACGAGCAGTACTTC | CATSAPFGMGGTYEQYF | TRBV24-1 | TRBD2 | few | TRBJ2-7
TGTGCCACCAGTGATTTACCGACGCTCCGGGGAGCGGGTGGCAATCAGCCCCAGCATTTT | CATSDLPTLRGAGGNQPQHF | TRBV24-1 | - | - | TRBJ1-5
TGTGCCAGCAGTCAAACTAACACTGAAGCTTTCTTT | CASSQTNTEAFF | TRBV28 | - | - | TRBJ1-1
TGTGCCAGCAGCTTAGAGGGCGCAGGGGGCTACACTGAAGCTTTCTTT | CASSLEGAGGYTEAFF | TRBV7-2 | TRBD1 | many | TRBJ1-1
TGTGCCAGCAGCCTCGGGACACCCCACTCCTACGAGCAGTACTTC | CASSLGTPHSYEQYF | TRBV4-2 | - | many | TRBJ2-7
TGTGCCAGCAGTGAAAATGGAGGGCTGGGGTGGGGCTACACCTTC | CASSENGGLGWGYTF | TRBV25-1 | - | - | TRBJ1-2